This T cell receptor (beta chain) was sequenced in a study of cytomegalovirus exposure and HLA in healthy donors. TCRdb's table, derived via immunoSEQ multiplex PCR, lists solely in-frame clones and lacks some. The data show about 140,000 clones, with around 80% seen just once and about 32% held by the top ten. Germline lookup yields CDR1 LNHDA and CDR2 SQIVND (reference sequence). CDR3 length: 14 amino acids. V lost 1 base and J lost 6, with 12 bases in between. The chain recombines TRBV19 with TRBJ1-1; D call uncertain. This TCR derives from a man aged 25-45 years in good health and CMV-seropositive. Sequencing was done on a sample of PBMCs. The CDR3 DNA is TGTGCCAGTAGTATAGCTGCGGTAACTGCTGAAGCTTTCTTT. Protein sequence: CASSIAAVTAEAFF.